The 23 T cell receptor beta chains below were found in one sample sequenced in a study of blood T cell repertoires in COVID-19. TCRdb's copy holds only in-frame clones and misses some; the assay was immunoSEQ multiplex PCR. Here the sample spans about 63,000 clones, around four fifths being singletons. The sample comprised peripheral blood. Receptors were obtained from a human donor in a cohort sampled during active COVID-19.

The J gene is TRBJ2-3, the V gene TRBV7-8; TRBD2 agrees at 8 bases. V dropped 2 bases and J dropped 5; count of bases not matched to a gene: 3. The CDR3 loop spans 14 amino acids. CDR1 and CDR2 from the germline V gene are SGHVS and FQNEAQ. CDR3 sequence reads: CASSLQRGLDTQYF. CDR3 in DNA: TGTGCCAGCAGCTTACAGCGGGGGTTAGATACGCAGTATTTT.

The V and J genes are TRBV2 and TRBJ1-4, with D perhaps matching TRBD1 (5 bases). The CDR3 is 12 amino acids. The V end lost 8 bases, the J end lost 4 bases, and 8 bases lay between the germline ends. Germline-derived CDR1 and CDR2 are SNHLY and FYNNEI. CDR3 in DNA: TGTGCCAGCCGGGGGGGTAATGAAAAACTGTTTTTT. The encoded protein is CASRGGNEKLFF.

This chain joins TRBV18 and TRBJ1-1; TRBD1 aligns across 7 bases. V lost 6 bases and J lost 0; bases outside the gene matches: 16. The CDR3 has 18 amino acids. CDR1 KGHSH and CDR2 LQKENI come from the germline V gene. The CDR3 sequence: CASSAGGPVTGMNTEAFF. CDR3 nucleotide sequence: TGTGCCAGCTCTGCCGGGGGACCTGTGACAGGGATGAACACTGAAGCTTTCTTT. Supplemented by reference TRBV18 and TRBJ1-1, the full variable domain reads NAGVMQNPRHLVRRRGQEARLRCSPMKGHSHVYWYRQLPEEGLKFMVYLQKENIIDESGMPKERFSAEFPKEGPSILRIQQVVRGDSAAYFCASSAGGPVTGMNTEAFFGQGTRLTVV.

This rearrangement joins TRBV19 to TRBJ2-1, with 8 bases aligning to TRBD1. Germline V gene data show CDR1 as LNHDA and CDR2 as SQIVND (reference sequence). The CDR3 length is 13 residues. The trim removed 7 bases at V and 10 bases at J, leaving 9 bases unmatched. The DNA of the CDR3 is TGTGCCAGTAATCAGGGGGCGAAGATGGAGCAGTTCTTC. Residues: CASNQGAKMEQFF.

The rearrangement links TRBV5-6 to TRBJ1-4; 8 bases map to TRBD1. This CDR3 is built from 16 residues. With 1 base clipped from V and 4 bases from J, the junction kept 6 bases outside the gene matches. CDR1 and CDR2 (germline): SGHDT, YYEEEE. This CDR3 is CASSLMGDRHNEKLFF. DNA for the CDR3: TGTGCCAGCAGCTTGATGGGGGACAGGCATAATGAAAAACTGTTTTTT. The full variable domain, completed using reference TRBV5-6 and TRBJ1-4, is DAGVTQSPTHLIKTRGQQVTLRCSPKSGHDTVSWYQQALGQGPQFIFQYYEEEERQRGNFPDRFSGHQFPNYSSELNVNALLLGDSALYLCASSLMGDRHNEKLFFGSGTQLSVL.

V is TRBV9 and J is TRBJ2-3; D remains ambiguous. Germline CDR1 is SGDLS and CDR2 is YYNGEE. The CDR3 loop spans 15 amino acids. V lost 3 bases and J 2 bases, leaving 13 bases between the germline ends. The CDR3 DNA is TGTGCCAGCAGCGCCTCCTCCGGGTTCACAGATACGCAGTATTTT. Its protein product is CASSASSGFTDTQYF.

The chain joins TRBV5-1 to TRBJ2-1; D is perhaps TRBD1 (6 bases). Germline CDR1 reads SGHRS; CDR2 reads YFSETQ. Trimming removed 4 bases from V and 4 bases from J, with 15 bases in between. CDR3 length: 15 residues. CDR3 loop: CASSKTWTAYNEQFF. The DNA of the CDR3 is TGCGCCAGCAGCAAAACATGGACAGCATACAATGAGCAGTTCTTC. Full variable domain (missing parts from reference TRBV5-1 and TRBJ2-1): KAGVTQTPRYLIKTRGQQVTLSCSPISGHRSVSWYQQTPGQGLQFLFEYFSETQRNKGNFPGRFSGRQFSNSRSEMNVSTLELGDSALYLCASSKTWTAYNEQFFGPGTRLTVL.

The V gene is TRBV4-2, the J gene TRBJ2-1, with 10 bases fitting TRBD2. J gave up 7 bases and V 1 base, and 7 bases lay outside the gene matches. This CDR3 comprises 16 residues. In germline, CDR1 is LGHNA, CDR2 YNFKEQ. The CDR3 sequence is CASSQGPASGGNEQFF. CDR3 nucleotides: TGTGCCAGCAGCCAAGGACCCGCTAGCGGGGGAAATGAGCAGTTCTTC.

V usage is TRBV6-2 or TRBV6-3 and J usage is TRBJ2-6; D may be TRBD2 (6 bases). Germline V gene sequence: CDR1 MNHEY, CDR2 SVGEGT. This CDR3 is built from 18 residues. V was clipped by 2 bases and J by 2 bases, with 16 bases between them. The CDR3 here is CASSYRREYIPGANVLTF. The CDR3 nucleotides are TGTGCCAGCAGTTACAGGAGGGAATATATACCTGGGGCCAACGTCCTGACTTTC.

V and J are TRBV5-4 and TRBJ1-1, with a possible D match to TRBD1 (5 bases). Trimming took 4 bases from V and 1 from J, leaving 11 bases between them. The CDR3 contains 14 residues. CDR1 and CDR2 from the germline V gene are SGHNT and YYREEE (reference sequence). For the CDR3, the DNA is TGTGCCAGCAGCCCCGGACACCAGAACACTGAAGCTTTCTTT. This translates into CASSPGHQNTEAFF.

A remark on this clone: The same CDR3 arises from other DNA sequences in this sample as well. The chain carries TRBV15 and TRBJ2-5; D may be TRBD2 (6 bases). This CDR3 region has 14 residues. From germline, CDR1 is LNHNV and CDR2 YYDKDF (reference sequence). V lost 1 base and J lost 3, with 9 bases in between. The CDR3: CATSRGLAKETQYF. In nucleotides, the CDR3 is TGTGCCACCAGCAGAGGCCTAGCGAAAGAGACCCAGTACTTC.

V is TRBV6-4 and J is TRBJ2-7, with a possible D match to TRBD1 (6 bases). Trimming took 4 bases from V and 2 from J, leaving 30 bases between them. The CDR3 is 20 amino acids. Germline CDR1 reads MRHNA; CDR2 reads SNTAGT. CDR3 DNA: TGTGCCAGCAGTGCCCTTGGCAGGGGTCGGGTACGGACCTACGCCTACGAGCAGTACTTC. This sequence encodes CASSALGRGRVRTYAYEQYF.

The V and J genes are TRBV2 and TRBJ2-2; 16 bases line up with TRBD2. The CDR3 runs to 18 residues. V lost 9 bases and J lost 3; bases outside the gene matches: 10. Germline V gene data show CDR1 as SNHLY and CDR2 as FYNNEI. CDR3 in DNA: TGTGCCAGTTCCTCCGGGACTAGCGGGAGGGCCGACACCGGGGAGCTGTTTTTT. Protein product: CASSSGTSGRADTGELFF.

CDR3 coding DNA: TGCGCCAGCAGCCAAGGACTAGCGGGGGCCTACACCGGGGAGCTGTTTTTT. Translated, it gives CASSQGLAGAYTGELFF. This chain connects TRBV4-1 to TRBJ2-2; 12 bases align to TRBD2. Per germline, CDR1 MGHRA and CDR2 YSYEKL. Trimming cost V 1 base and J 3 bases; bases outside gene matches: 3. The CDR3 sequence is 17 residues long.

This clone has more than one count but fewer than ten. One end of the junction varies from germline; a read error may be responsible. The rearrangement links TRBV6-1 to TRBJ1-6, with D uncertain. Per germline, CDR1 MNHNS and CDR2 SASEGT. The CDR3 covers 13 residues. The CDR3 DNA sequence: TGTGCCAGCAGTGAAAGTTATAGTTCACCCCTCCACTTT. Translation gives CASSESYSSPLHF.

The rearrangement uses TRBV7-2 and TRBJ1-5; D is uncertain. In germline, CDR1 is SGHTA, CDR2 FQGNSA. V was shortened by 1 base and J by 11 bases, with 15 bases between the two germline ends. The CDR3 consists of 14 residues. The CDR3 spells CASSLGRARASQHF. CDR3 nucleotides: TGTGCCAGCAGCTTAGGAAGGGCGCGGGCTTCCCAGCATTTT.

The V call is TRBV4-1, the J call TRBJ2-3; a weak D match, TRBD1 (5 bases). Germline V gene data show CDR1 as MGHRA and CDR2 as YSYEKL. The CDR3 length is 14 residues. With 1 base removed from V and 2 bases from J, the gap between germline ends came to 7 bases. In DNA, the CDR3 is TGCGCCAGCAGCCAAGTACAGGTCACAGATACGCAGTATTTT. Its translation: CASSQVQVTDTQYF.

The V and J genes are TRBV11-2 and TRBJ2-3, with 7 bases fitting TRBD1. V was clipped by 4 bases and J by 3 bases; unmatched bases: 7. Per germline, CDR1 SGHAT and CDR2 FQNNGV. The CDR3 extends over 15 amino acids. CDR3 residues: CASSSPGQRTDTQYF. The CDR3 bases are TGTGCCAGCAGCTCGCCGGGACAGAGGACAGATACGCAGTATTTT.

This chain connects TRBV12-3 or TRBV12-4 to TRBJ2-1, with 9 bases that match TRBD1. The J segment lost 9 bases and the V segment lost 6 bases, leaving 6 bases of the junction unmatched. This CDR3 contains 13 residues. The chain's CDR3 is CASRSDRGGEQFF. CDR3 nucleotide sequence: TGTGCCAGCAGATCTGACAGGGGGGGTGAGCAGTTCTTC.

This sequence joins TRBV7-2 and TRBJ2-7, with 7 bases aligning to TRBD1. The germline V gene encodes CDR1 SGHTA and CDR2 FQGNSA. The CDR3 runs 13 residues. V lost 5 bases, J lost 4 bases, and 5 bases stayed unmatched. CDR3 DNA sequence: TGTGCCAGCAGCGATCGGACAGGTTACGAGCAGTACTTC. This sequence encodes CASSDRTGYEQYF.

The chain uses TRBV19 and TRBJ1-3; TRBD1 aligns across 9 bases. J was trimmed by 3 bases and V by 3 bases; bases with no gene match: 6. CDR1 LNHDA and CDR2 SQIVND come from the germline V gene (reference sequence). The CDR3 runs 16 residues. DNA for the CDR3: TGTGCCAGTAGTATCGGTCCGACAGGGGGTGGAAACACCATATATTTT. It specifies CASSIGPTGGGNTIYF.

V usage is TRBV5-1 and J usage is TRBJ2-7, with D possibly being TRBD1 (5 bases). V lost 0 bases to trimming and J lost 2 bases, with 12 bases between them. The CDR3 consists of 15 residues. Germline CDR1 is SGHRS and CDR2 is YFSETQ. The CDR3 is CASSLGQGLAYEQYF. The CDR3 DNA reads TGCGCCAGCAGCTTGGGGCAGGGATTGGCCTACGAGCAGTACTTC.

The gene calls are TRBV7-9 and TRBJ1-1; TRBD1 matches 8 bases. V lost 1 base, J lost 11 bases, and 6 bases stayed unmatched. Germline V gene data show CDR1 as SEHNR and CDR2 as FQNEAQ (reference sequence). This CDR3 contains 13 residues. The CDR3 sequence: CASSLDRQGTAFF. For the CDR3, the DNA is TGTGCCAGCAGCTTAGACAGACAGGGGACGGCTTTCTTT.